This entry lists 19 T cell receptor beta chains sequenced from one sample in a study of blood T cell repertoires in COVID-19. This table comes from immunoSEQ multiplex PCR, and its TCRdb copy is limited to in-frame clones, with some not included. The table shows hundreds of thousands of clones, with approximately 87% occurring only once. Sample: PBMCs or T cells enriched from blood (not recorded which). The receptors shown here come from a woman between 50 and 59 years old in a cohort exposed to, infected with or recovered from COVID-19 (not recorded which).

This chain uses TRBV2 with TRBJ1-3, with 9 bases matching TRBD1. The germline V gene encodes CDR1 SNHLY and CDR2 FYNNEI. J gave up 9 bases and V 8 bases, and 11 bases lay outside the gene matches. The CDR3 spans 14 residues. CDR3 protein: CASSSGQGSGTIYF. The CDR3 region has the DNA TGTGCCAGCTCCTCGGGACAGGGTTCAGGCACCATATATTTT.

The chain links TRBV18 to TRBJ2-1, with 9 positions matching TRBD2. CDR3 length: 16 residues. The ends lost 0 bases at V and 5 bases at J; junction bases unmatched: 5. Germline V CDR1 and CDR2: KGHSH, LQKENI. CDR3: CASSPPWLAGNNEQFF. The CDR3 region has the DNA TGTGCCAGCTCACCACCGTGGCTAGCGGGGAACAATGAGCAGTTCTTC.

The chain employs TRBV4-2 and TRBJ1-6, with D possibly being TRBD1 (6 bases). V shed 0 bases and J shed 10 bases, with 19 bases lying between them. Germline V gene sequence: CDR1 LGHNA, CDR2 YNFKEQ. This CDR3 comprises 17 residues. CDR3 sequence reads: CASSQDVVARGQSPLHF. In DNA form, the CDR3 reads TGTGCCAGCAGCCAAGATGTCGTGGCGCGGGGGCAATCACCCCTCCACTTT.

The chain couples TRBV3-1 (or the pseudogene TRBV3-2) to TRBJ1-2; a possible D gene is TRBD1 (5 bases). V was cut by 0 bases and J by 6 bases, with 11 bases left in between. Per the germline V gene, CDR1 is LGHDT and CDR2 is YNNKEL (reference sequence). The CDR3 length is 14 residues. This CDR3 is CASSQDRASHGYTF. The CDR3 nucleotides are TGTGCCAGCAGCCAAGACAGGGCATCGCATGGCTACACCTTC.

V is TRBV19 and J is TRBJ1-1, with 8 bases lining up with TRBD1. V shed 6 bases and J 6 bases; nucleotides not matched to a gene: 9. In germline, CDR1 is LNHDA, CDR2 SQIVND (reference sequence). The CDR3 length is 14 residues. CDR3 bases: TGTGCCAGTAGGCTTGACAGGGGTTTCCCTGAAGCTTTCTTT. Encoded protein: CASRLDRGFPEAFF.

This clone was recorded many times. Here the CDR3 reads CASSVRSGDPDTQYF. CDR3 DNA: TGTGCCAGCAGCGTACGTTCAGGGGACCCAGATACGCAGTATTTT. V gene TRBV9 combines with J gene TRBJ2-3, with D possibly being TRBD1 (6 bases). With 1 base removed from V and 4 bases from J, the gap between germline ends came to 13 bases. Germline V gives CDR1 SGDLS, CDR2 YYNGEE. The CDR3 sequence is 15 residues long.

This rearrangement joins TRBV3-1 (or the pseudogene TRBV3-2) to TRBJ2-7; D is unclear. Germline lookup yields CDR1 LGHDT and CDR2 YNNKEL (reference sequence). The CDR3 totals 11 residues. The V end lost 6 bases, the J end lost 5 bases, and 8 bases lay between the germline ends. DNA for the CDR3: TGTGCCAGCAGGGTCGGTAACGAGCAGTACTTC. Protein product: CASRVGNEQYF.

The rearrangement joins TRBV30 to TRBJ1-4, with D tentatively TRBD1 (5 bases). Trimming cost V 1 base and J 4 bases, with 16 bases left between them. The CDR3 length is 16 residues. The germline CDR1 and CDR2 sequences are GTSNPN and SVGIG (reference sequence). The CDR3 sequence is CAWSAPGLSFNEKLFF. Written as DNA, the CDR3 is TGTGCCTGGAGTGCCCCGGGACTATCTTTTAATGAAAAACTGTTTTTT.

This clone has only one observation. V gene TRBV2 combines with J gene TRBJ2-3, with 15 bases lining up with TRBD2. This CDR3 has 19 amino acids. Looked up from germline, CDR1 is SNHLY and CDR2 is FYNNEI. The junction had 10 bases not matched to a gene; V was cut back by 6 bases and J by 0 bases. The chain's CDR3 is CASRAGLAGGQGSTDTQYF. The CDR3 DNA reads TGTGCCAGCAGGGCAGGACTAGCGGGGGGGCAGGGGAGCACAGATACGCAGTATTTT. Variable domain in full (rest from reference TRBV2 and TRBJ2-3): EPEVTQTPSHQVTQMGQEVILRCVPISNHLYFYWYRQILGQKVEFLVSFYNNEISEKSEIFDDQFSVERPDGSNFTLKIRSTKLEDSAMYFCASRAGLAGGQGSTDTQYFGPGTRLTVL.

The CDR3 DNA is TGTGCCAGCTCACCTTCTCTTCCTTCGAACACCGGGGAGCTGTTTTTT. Its translation is CASSPSLPSNTGELFF. The chain carries TRBV18 and TRBJ2-2; no firm D call. CDR3 length equals 16 residues. The ends were cut back, 3 bases at V and 0 bases at J, with 11 bases in the middle. Germline V gene data show CDR1 as KGHSH and CDR2 as LQKENI.

The genes are TRBV29-1 and TRBJ1-2; D is possibly TRBD1 (5 bases). Germline V CDR1 and CDR2: SQVTM, ANQGSEA. The CDR3 is made up of 15 amino acids. Trimming stripped 4 bases from V and 3 bases from J, with 18 bases between. In DNA form, the CDR3 reads TGCAGCGTTGGGGGGGAGCCGGGAGGTGACTATGGCTACACCTTC. As protein: CSVGGEPGGDYGYTF.

The genes are TRBV6-6 and TRBJ1-5, with D maybe TRBD1 (6 bases). V was shortened by 7 bases and J by 0 bases, with 13 bases between the two germline ends. The CDR3 consists of 15 residues. Germline V lookup: CDR1 MNHNY, CDR2 SVGAGI (reference sequence). The CDR3 region is CASIQGWYSNQPQHF. CDR3 sequence (DNA): TGTGCCAGCATCCAGGGGTGGTATAGCAATCAGCCCCAGCATTTT.

The rearrangement joins TRBV29-1 to TRBJ2-2; TRBD2 agrees at 9 bases. Germline V gene lookup returns CDR1 SQVTM and CDR2 ANQGSEA. Trimming took 7 bases from V and 6 from J; bases not matched to a gene: 6. CDR3 length: 13 residues. Here the CDR3 reads CSAAGGLSGELFF. The CDR3 DNA sequence: TGCAGCGCGGCGGGGGGGCTCTCCGGGGAGCTGTTTTTT.

CDR3 residues: CASSQGVSGGSYEQYF. The CDR3 bases are TGCGCCAGCAGCCAAGGTGTTAGCGGGGGCTCCTACGAGCAGTACTTC. The J gene is TRBJ2-7, the V gene TRBV4-1; 9 bases align to TRBD2. The V gene end was trimmed by 1 base and the J gene end by 0 bases; junction bases not matched to a gene: 4. The CDR3 loop spans 16 amino acids. Germline V gene lookup returns CDR1 MGHRA and CDR2 YSYEKL.

This chain connects TRBV5-1 to TRBJ1-1; 9 bases match TRBD1. This CDR3 contains 15 residues. Germline V CDR1 and CDR2: SGHRS, YFSETQ. J gave up 5 bases and V 0 bases, and 5 bases lay outside the gene matches. CDR3 loop: CASSLVRDRETEAFF. The CDR3 nucleotides are TGCGCCAGCAGCTTGGTACGGGACAGGGAAACTGAAGCTTTCTTT.

The V call is TRBV2, the J call TRBJ1-6, with 7 bases that match TRBD1. CDR1 is SNHLY, CDR2 FYNNEI, per germline. With 6 bases clipped from V and 4 bases from J, the junction kept 9 bases outside the gene matches. CDR3 length equals 16 residues. CDR3 protein: CASSGNTGQYNSPLHF. The CDR3 DNA reads TGTGCCAGCAGCGGTAACACGGGACAGTATAATTCACCCCTCCACTTT.

The chain uses TRBV27 and TRBJ1-1; the D gene is possibly TRBD1 (5 bases). The CDR3 has 13 amino acids. The germline V and J ends were trimmed by 4 bases and 1 base, with 7 bases remaining between them. The germline CDR1 and CDR2 sequences are MNHEY and SMNVEV (reference sequence). CDR3 coding DNA: TGTGCCAGCAGTTACGGACAGAACACTGAAGCTTTCTTT. Its translation is CASSYGQNTEAFF.

The genes are TRBV11-3 and TRBJ1-5; D unresolved. Trimming cost V 0 bases and J 5 bases, with 11 bases left between them. The CDR3 runs to 15 residues. Per the germline V gene, CDR1 is SGHNT and CDR2 is YENEEA. The chain's CDR3 is CASSLEALLHQPQHF. CDR3 nucleotides: TGTGCCAGCAGCTTAGAGGCCCTGCTCCATCAGCCCCAGCATTTT.

The rearrangement uses TRBV5-4 and TRBJ2-7; 7 bases match TRBD2. Unmatched junction bases numbered 0, after V lost 3 bases and J lost 3 bases. This CDR3 is built from 12 residues. The V gene's germline CDR1 is SGHNT and CDR2 YYREEE (reference sequence). CDR3 protein: CASSSGGYEQYF. DNA for the CDR3: TGTGCCAGCAGCTCGGGGGGCTACGAGCAGTACTTC.